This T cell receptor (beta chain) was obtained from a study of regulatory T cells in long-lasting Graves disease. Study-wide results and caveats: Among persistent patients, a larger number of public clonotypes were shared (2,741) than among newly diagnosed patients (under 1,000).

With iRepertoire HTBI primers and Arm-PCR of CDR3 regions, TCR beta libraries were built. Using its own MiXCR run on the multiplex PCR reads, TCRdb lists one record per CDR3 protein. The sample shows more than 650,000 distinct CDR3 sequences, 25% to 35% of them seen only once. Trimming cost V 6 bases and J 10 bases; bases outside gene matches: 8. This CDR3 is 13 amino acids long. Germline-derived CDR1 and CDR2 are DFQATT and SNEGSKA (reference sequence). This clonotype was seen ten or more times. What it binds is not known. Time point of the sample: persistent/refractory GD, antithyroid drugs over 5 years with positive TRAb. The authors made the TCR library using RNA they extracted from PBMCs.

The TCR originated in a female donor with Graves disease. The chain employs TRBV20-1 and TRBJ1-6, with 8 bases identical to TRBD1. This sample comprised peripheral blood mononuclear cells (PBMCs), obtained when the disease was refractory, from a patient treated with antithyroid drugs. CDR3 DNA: TGCAGTGCACCCGGACAGGGTGGCTCACCCCTCCACTTT. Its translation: CSAPGQGGSPLHF.